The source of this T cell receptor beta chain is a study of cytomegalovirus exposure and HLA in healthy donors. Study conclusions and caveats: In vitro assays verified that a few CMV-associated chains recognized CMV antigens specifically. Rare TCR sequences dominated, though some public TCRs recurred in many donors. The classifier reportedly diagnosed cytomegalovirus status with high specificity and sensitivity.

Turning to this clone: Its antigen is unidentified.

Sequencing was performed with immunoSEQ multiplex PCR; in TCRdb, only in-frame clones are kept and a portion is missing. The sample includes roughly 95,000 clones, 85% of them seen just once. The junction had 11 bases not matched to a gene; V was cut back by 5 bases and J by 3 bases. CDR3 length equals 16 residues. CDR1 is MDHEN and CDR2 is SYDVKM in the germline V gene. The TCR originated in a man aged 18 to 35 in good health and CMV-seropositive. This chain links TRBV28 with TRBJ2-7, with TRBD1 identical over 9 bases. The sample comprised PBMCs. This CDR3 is CASSASNRGPLYEQYF. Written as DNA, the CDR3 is TGTGCCAGCAGTGCCTCCAACAGGGGGCCTCTCTACGAGCAGTACTTC. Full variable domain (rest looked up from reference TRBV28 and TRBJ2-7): DVKVTQSSRYLVKRTGEKVFLECVQDMDHENMFWYRQDPGLGLRLIYFSYDVKMKEKGDIPEGYSVSREKKERFSLILESASTNQTSMYLCASSASNRGPLYEQYFGPGTRLTVT.